Listed here are 10 T cell receptor beta chains from one sample, sequenced in a study of cytomegalovirus exposure and HLA in healthy donors. Assay used: immunoSEQ multiplex PCR; TCRdb lists only in-frame clones, some missing. The data hold about 330,000 clones, with just over 85% observed a single time. What was sequenced was PBMCs. Receptor source: a woman younger than 35 in good health and CMV-seronegative.

The chain links TRBV6-6 to TRBJ2-1, with D tentatively TRBD1 (6 bases). V lost 4 bases and J 9 bases, leaving 16 bases between the germline ends. CDR1 MNHNY and CDR2 SVGAGI come from the germline V gene (reference sequence). The CDR3 covers 14 residues. This CDR3 is CASSWPQGIGEQFF. In DNA, the CDR3 is TGTGCCAGCAGTTGGCCACAGGGTATCGGTGAGCAGTTCTTC.

The chain recombines TRBV5-8 with TRBJ2-1; tentatively, D is TRBD2 (6 bases). With 7 bases removed from V and 4 bases from J, the gap between germline ends came to 12 bases. This CDR3 spans 13 amino acids. Germline V gene lookup returns CDR1 SGHTS and CDR2 YDEGEE. CDR3 bases: TGTGCCAGCGCGACACGGGGGTACAATGAGCAGTTCTTC. As protein: CASATRGYNEQFF.

The chain recombines TRBV28 with TRBJ1-2; D ambiguous. This CDR3 has 11 residues. Germline values: CDR1 MDHEN, CDR2 SYDVKM. With 6 bases removed from V and 5 bases from J, the gap between germline ends came to 7 bases. The CDR3 coding sequence is TGTGCCAGCAGGGACTCGTATGGCTACACCTTC. Translation: CASRDSYGYTF.

The rearrangement joins TRBV19 to TRBJ1-2, with 7 bases that match TRBD1. CDR3 length: 14 residues. CDR1 and CDR2 from the germline V gene are LNHDA and SQIVND (reference sequence). J lost 7 bases, V lost 6 bases, and 11 bases had no gene match. CDR3 nucleotides: TGTGCCAGTAGCCCGGAGAAGGGGGCCGGTGGCTACACCTTC. This gives the protein CASSPEKGAGGYTF.

The J gene is TRBJ2-3, the V gene TRBV5-1, with 7 bases aligning to TRBD1. Germline V CDR1 and CDR2: SGHRS, YFSETQ. Unmatched junction bases numbered 5, after V lost 4 bases and J lost 6 bases. CDR3 length: 13 amino acids. CDR3 residues: CASSPPTGDTQYF. CDR3 sequence (DNA): TGCGCCAGCAGCCCTCCGACAGGGGATACGCAGTATTTT. Full variable domain (rest looked up from reference TRBV5-1 and TRBJ2-3): KAGVTQTPRYLIKTRGQQVTLSCSPISGHRSVSWYQQTPGQGLQFLFEYFSETQRNKGNFPGRFSGRQFSNSRSEMNVSTLELGDSALYLCASSPPTGDTQYFGPGTRLTVL.

The genes are TRBV7-9 and TRBJ2-5, with a weak D call TRBD1 (6 bases). There are 18 residues in the CDR3. Trimming pared 1 base from V and 10 bases from J, leaving 28 bases between. Per the germline V gene, CDR1 is SEHNR and CDR2 is FQNEAQ (reference sequence). The CDR3 DNA sequence: TGTGCCAGCAGCTTAGTAGACTACCAACAGGGTCCTAGTGGGGGCCAGTACTTC. Its protein product is CASSLVDYQQGPSGGQYF.

The chain uses TRBV6-5 and TRBJ1-2, with D hard to call. Germline CDR1 is MNHEY and CDR2 is SVGAGI. This CDR3 has 13 amino acids. Deletions cut 3 bases from V and 4 bases from J, with 9 bases between. CDR3 amino acids: CASSYREGYGYTF. The CDR3 nucleotides are TGTGCCAGCAGTTATCGGGAGGGCTATGGCTACACCTTC.

The gene calls are TRBV7-2 and TRBJ2-7, with 10 positions matching TRBD2. From germline, CDR1 is SGHTA and CDR2 FQGNSA. The CDR3 consists of 15 residues. The V and J ends lost 5 bases and 5 bases, in that order; junction bases with no gene match: 9. The CDR3 region has the DNA TGTGCCAGCAGCAAGGGAGCGGGAGGGCCCCACGAGCAGTACTTC. This sequence encodes CASSKGAGGPHEQYF.

The chain combines TRBV27 with TRBJ2-3, with D perhaps matching TRBD2 (6 bases). CDR3 length: 16 residues. Germline V lookup: CDR1 MNHEY, CDR2 SMNVEV (reference sequence). Trimming cost V 6 bases and J 0 bases, with 16 bases left between them. The CDR3 bases are TGTGCCAGCAGCCGGCCCGGGAGCGAAAGCACAGATACGCAGTATTTT. This encodes CASSRPGSESTDTQYF.

This chain joins TRBV28 and TRBJ2-1; 8 nucleotides line up with TRBD1. Looked up from germline, CDR1 is MDHEN and CDR2 is SYDVKM. With V trimmed by 7 bases and J by 2 bases, 4 bases remained unmatched. The CDR3 has 14 residues. The CDR3 region has the DNA TGTGCCAGCAACTCGGACAGGGCCTACAATGAGCAGTTCTTC. This translates into CASNSDRAYNEQFF. Full variable domain (rest looked up from reference TRBV28 and TRBJ2-1): DVKVTQSSRYLVKRTGEKVFLECVQDMDHENMFWYRQDPGLGLRLIYFSYDVKMKEKGDIPEGYSVSREKKERFSLILESASTNQTSMYLCASNSDRAYNEQFFGPGTRLTVL.